The clone carrying this T cell receptor beta chain came up a few times. Antigen specificity is unknown. The data are from a study of blood T cells in healthy people across ages. Study findings and constraints: Unknown donor CMV status possibly confounded expanded clonotype changes.

Per germline, CDR1 DFQATT and CDR2 SNEGSKA (reference sequence). The CDR3 extends over 11 amino acids. Through a sample-barcoded 5' primer and a J-beta primer mix, a second PCR was run for roughly 6 to 11 cycles. TCRdb re-derived calls from the 5' RACE reads in MiXCR, one entry per CDR3 protein. The sample shows about 1,800,000 distinct CDR3 sequences, 28% of them seen only once. The specimen was blood. This TCR was recovered from a woman in her 30s in good health. This chain joins TRBV20-1 and TRBJ2-5; no clear D. TRBJ2-7 matches the DNA end more closely, so the J call is doubtful. CDR3 in amino acids: CSATGADEQYF. In DNA form, the CDR3 reads TGCAGTGCTACAGGTGCCGACGAGCAGTACTTC.